The 8 T cell receptor beta chains reported below all come from one sample, sequenced in a study of T cell repertoires in cytomegalovirus infection (dated by TCRdb to the late 2010s). These reads were obtained on an Illumina HiSeq 1500. TCRdb trimmed public reads at Q25 via fastp, called clones via MiXCR and kept in-frame beta chains. Every distinct CDR3 protein forms one entry, paired with its most common genes and DNA. The sample includes some 920,000 distinct CDR3 sequences, with under 40% observed a single time. The ten largest account for roughly an eighth of the sample. These receptors have no identified antigens. The label giving this sample's treatment or condition can be read as: in vitro stimulation with specific CMV peptide epitopes to enrich CMV-specific T cells. The sequencing here drew on cultured CD8+ T cells from PBMCs, taken from culture after CMV antigen stimulation. The origin of the receptors is a human donor in good health (CMV status not recorded). Some clones in this sample may be carry-over from other donors' samples.

The V call is TRBV9, the J call TRBJ2-1, with 7 bases fitting TRBD2. The J segment lost 7 bases and the V segment lost 3 bases, leaving 13 bases of the junction unmatched. This CDR3 contains 16 residues. Germline V gene sequence: CDR1 SGDLS, CDR2 YYNGEE. DNA of the CDR3: TGTGCCAGCAGCGAGAGCGGGGCCGGCGGGAATAATGAGCAGTTCTTC. Protein product: CASSESGAGGNNEQFF.

This clonotype was seen only a few times. The chain employs TRBV5-1 and TRBJ2-2; a possible D gene is TRBD1 (5 bases). The germline V gene has CDR1 SGHRS and CDR2 YFSETQ. Deletions cut 4 bases from V and 2 bases from J, with 15 bases between. This CDR3 has 16 amino acids. The CDR3 bases are TGCGCCAGCAGCCCCTACTCGGACACAAACACCGGGGAGCTGTTTTTT. Its protein is CASSPYSDTNTGELFF.

This clonotype occurred many times. The chain has TRBV6-1 and TRBJ1-1, with D possibly TRBD1 on 5 matching bases. The germline CDR1 and CDR2 sequences are MNHNS and SASEGT. Trimming took off 6 bases at V and 2 bases at J, with 16 bases between the two ends. The CDR3 loop spans 15 amino acids. CDR3 DNA: TGTGCCAGCAGGACATCCTGGGACCCCAACACTGAAGCTTTCTTT. Its protein is CASRTSWDPNTEAFF.

This chain links TRBV6-2 or TRBV6-3 with TRBJ2-5; 11 bases line up with TRBD1. The CDR3 spans 16 residues. The V segment lost 2 bases and the J segment 5 bases; nucleotides outside the gene matches: 7. Germline V gene sequence: CDR1 MNHEY, CDR2 SVGEGT. CDR3 amino acids: CASSYGDRGFLETQYF. CDR3 DNA sequence: TGTGCCAGCAGTTACGGGGACAGGGGGTTTTTGGAGACCCAGTACTTC.

The V and J genes are TRBV29-1 and TRBJ1-1; TRBD1 is a possible D gene (5 bases). This CDR3 comprises 13 residues. Deletions cut 1 base from V and 4 bases from J, with 10 bases between. From germline, CDR1 is SQVTM and CDR2 ANQGSEA. This chain's CDR3 is CSVEGKGVTEAFF. In nucleotides, the CDR3 is TGCAGCGTTGAAGGAAAAGGGGTCACTGAAGCTTTCTTT. Filled out from reference TRBV29-1 and TRBJ1-1, the complete variable domain reads SAVISQKPSRDICQRGTSLTIQCQVDSQVTMMFWYRQQPGQSLTLIATANQGSEATYESGFVIDKFPISRPNLTFSTLTVSNMSPEDSSIYLCSVEGKGVTEAFFGQGTRLTVV.

This clonotype was recorded at least ten times. The chain is built from TRBV27 and TRBJ1-5; 9 nucleotides line up with TRBD1. CDR1 and CDR2 (germline): MNHEY, SMNVEV (reference sequence). V lost 5 bases and J lost 7; bases outside the gene matches: 6. This CDR3 contains 14 residues. The DNA for the CDR3 is TGTGCCAGCAGTCCGGGACAGGGAGGCCAGCCCCAGCATTTT. Translated: CASSPGQGGQPQHF.

The chain is built from TRBV6-6 and TRBJ2-6; D is undetermined. Germline V gene data show CDR1 as MNHNY and CDR2 as SVGAGI (reference sequence). The V and J ends lost 9 bases and 0 bases respectively, with 21 bases between them. The CDR3 length is 18 residues. The CDR3 DNA reads TGTGCCAGTCACGAGCCAGAACTCTCAGCCTCTGGGGCCAACGTCCTGACTTTC. Protein: CASHEPELSASGANVLTF.

The table lists this clonotype with many counts. The chain links TRBV7-6 to TRBJ1-1, with 7 bases aligning to TRBD1. The CDR3 contains 14 residues. The junction had 2 bases not matched to a gene; V was cut back by 4 bases and J by 0 bases. Germline CDR1 is SGHVS and CDR2 is FNYEAQ. CDR3 protein: CASSWDSLNTEAFF. The CDR3, as DNA: TGTGCCAGCAGCTGGGACAGTCTGAACACTGAAGCTTTCTTT.